Following are 5 T cell receptor beta chains from one sample sequenced in a study of T cell repertoires in cytomegalovirus infection. No antigen has been identified for these receptors. One entry per CDR3 protein results from TCRdb running MiXCR on the reads. The table lists approximately 500,000 distinct CDR3 sequences, around 30% of them singletons. This specimen was cultured PBMCs, taken from culture after CMV antigen stimulation. The receptors shown here come from a human donor in good health (CMV status not recorded). Some clones in this sample may be carry-over from other donors' samples.

The gene calls are TRBV2 and TRBJ2-7; weak D call: TRBD2 (5 bases). The CDR3 is 14 residues long. Trimming took off 2 bases at V and 3 bases at J, with 11 bases between the two ends. Germline CDR1 reads SNHLY; CDR2 reads FYNNEI. Written as DNA, the CDR3 is TGTGCCAGCAGTGAAAGGAGTGGGAGCTACGAGCAGTACTTC. This sequence encodes CASSERSGSYEQYF.

The V call is TRBV10-3, the J call TRBJ1-3; 9 bases fit TRBD1. In germline, CDR1 is ENHRY, CDR2 SYGVKD. There are 16 residues in the CDR3. The V and J ends lost 5 bases and 0 bases, in that order; junction bases with no gene match: 5. CDR3 in amino acids: CAISRDRDASGNTIYF. CDR3 nucleotide sequence: TGTGCCATCAGTCGGGACAGGGACGCCTCTGGAAACACCATATATTTT.

This clonotype has just a few counts. This chain uses TRBV29-1 with TRBJ2-7; TRBD2 matches at 10 bases. The junction had 4 bases not matched to a gene; V was cut back by 2 bases and J by 6 bases. Germline loops: CDR1 SQVTM, CDR2 ANQGSEA. This CDR3 comprises 13 residues. This CDR3 reads CSVEPSGSAEQYF. CDR3 DNA: TGCAGCGTTGAACCTAGCGGGAGCGCCGAGCAGTACTTC.

This clonotype turned up a few times. The chain carries TRBV19 and TRBJ1-3, with D possibly TRBD1 on 5 matching bases. This CDR3 spans 18 amino acids. Trimming removed 7 bases from V and 7 bases from J, with 29 bases in between. The germline gives CDR1 LNHDA, CDR2 SQIVND (reference sequence). CDR3 bases: TGTGCCAGTACTCAAAGATGGGACGTCGCTACGGGACGGAACACCATATATTTT. Protein: CASTQRWDVATGRNTIYF.

The chain links TRBV20-1 to TRBJ2-1; D tentatively reads TRBD1 or TRBD2 (6 bases each). V shed 4 bases and J shed 5 bases, with 18 bases lying between them. The CDR3 length is 15 residues. The germline V gene has CDR1 DFQATT and CDR2 SNEGSKA (reference sequence). Here the CDR3 DNA reads TGCAGTGCTACCTCCCTAGAAGGGGGGCACAATGAGCAGTTCTTC. It codes for CSATSLEGGHNEQFF.